Below are 14 T cell receptor beta chains sequenced from a single sample in a study of OX40 agonist ivuxolimab in advanced cancers. Sequencing used immunoSEQ multiplex PCR; TCRdb keeps in-frame clones, though not all of them. The sample holds tens of thousands of clones; around four fifths are singletons and the top ten take about 2.7%. The sample was CD4+ or CD8+ T cells sorted from blood, taken in a trial of the OX40 agonist ivuxolimab. The receptors stem from an adult with an advanced solid tumor such as melanoma, head and neck, liver or kidney cancer.

The rearrangement uses TRBV7-2 and TRBJ1-2; 7 positions match TRBD1. The CDR3 loop spans 14 amino acids. V shed 5 bases, J shed 4 bases, and the junction held 7 bases outside the gene matches. CDR1 is SGHTA and CDR2 is FQGNSA in the germline V gene. The CDR3 is CASSVQGFSYGYTF. Written as DNA, the CDR3 is TGTGCCAGCAGCGTACAGGGGTTTAGCTATGGCTACACCTTC.

As concerns this clone: The same CDR3 arises from other DNA sequences in this sample as well. CDR3 sequence reads: CASSSSNYGYTF. In DNA, the CDR3 is TGTGCCAGCAGCTCAAGTAACTATGGCTACACCTTC. V and J are TRBV7-9 and TRBJ1-2; D not resolved. This CDR3 is 12 amino acids long. Germline V gene data show CDR1 as SEHNR and CDR2 as FQNEAQ (reference sequence). Trimming removed 4 bases at V and 1 base at J, with 4 bases between.

This clone was seen only a few times. This chain uses TRBV10-3 with TRBJ2-7; 10 nucleotides match TRBD1. CDR1 and CDR2 from the germline V gene are ENHRY and SYGVKD. The CDR3 totals 17 residues. The junction had 9 bases not matched to a gene; V was cut back by 3 bases and J by 1 base. The CDR3 DNA is TGTGCCATCAGTGATTTGACCGGGACAGGGGTTTCCTACGAGCAGTACTTC. Translating it yields CAISDLTGTGVSYEQYF.

This clone was counted only a few times. The genes are TRBV4-1 and TRBJ1-3, with 9 bases matching TRBD1. Germline loops: CDR1 MGHRA, CDR2 YSYEKL. This CDR3 is built from 16 residues. V dropped 4 bases and J dropped 2; count of bases not matched to a gene: 6. The DNA of the CDR3 is TGCGCCAGCAGCCCGATTGGGACAGGGACTGGAAACACCATATATTTT. It codes for CASSPIGTGTGNTIYF.

This sequence joins TRBV6-1 and TRBJ2-7, with D possibly TRBD1 on 6 matching bases. Germline CDR1 MNHNS, CDR2 SASEGT. CDR3 length equals 12 residues. V was shortened by 5 bases and J by 8 bases, with 13 bases between the two germline ends. The CDR3 region has the DNA TGTGCCAGCAGTAGGACAGAACCGAAGCAGTACTTC. Translated, it gives CASSRTEPKQYF.

This rearrangement joins TRBV6-5 to TRBJ2-7, with 9 bases fitting TRBD1. CDR3 size: 16 residues. Germline trimming cut 0 bases from V and 1 base from J; bases unmatched to any gene: 4. Per the germline V gene, CDR1 is MNHEY and CDR2 is SVGAGI. This CDR3 is CASSYSGTGSSYEQYF. DNA for the CDR3: TGTGCCAGCAGTTACTCCGGGACAGGGAGTTCCTACGAGCAGTACTTC.

This sequence joins TRBV9 and TRBJ1-3; a weak D match, TRBD1 (6 bases). The V end lost 1 base, the J end lost 1 base, and 18 bases lay between the germline ends. From germline, CDR1 is SGDLS and CDR2 YYNGEE. This CDR3 region has 18 residues. DNA for the CDR3: TGTGCCAGCAGCGTATCCACGGACGGGGGCCCGTCTGGAAACACCATATATTTT. Translated, it gives CASSVSTDGGPSGNTIYF.

This clone appeared once. This chain connects TRBV12-5 to TRBJ1-4, with TRBD1 matching over 7 bases. CDR3 length: 14 residues. After removal of 7 bases from V and 4 bases from J, the junction contained 6 bases not matched to a gene. Looked up from germline, CDR1 is LGHNT and CDR2 is FRNRAP. The chain's CDR3 is CASAPGTVNEKLFF. CDR3 nucleotides: TGTGCTAGTGCCCCAGGGACAGTTAATGAAAAACTGTTTTTT.

The sample holds one count of this clone. The genes are TRBV7-6 and TRBJ1-1; 7 bases fit TRBD1. The germline V gene has CDR1 SGHVS and CDR2 FNYEAQ. With V trimmed by 1 base and J by 8 bases, 7 bases remained unmatched. The CDR3 loop spans 14 amino acids. The CDR3 DNA reads TGTGCCAGCAGCTTAGGGAGTGGACAGGCAGAAGCTTTCTTT. The encoded protein is CASSLGSGQAEAFF.

The chain has TRBV10-3 and TRBJ2-1; 10 bases are a match to TRBD1. CDR1 and CDR2 from the germline V gene are ENHRY and SYGVKD. The CDR3 spans 14 residues. The trim removed 2 bases at V and 6 bases at J, leaving 1 base unmatched. In DNA, the CDR3 is TGTGCCATCAGTGAGGGACAGGGGGGCAATGAGCAGTTCTTC. It encodes CAISEGQGGNEQFF.

The V gene is TRBV28, the J gene TRBJ2-2, with D possibly being TRBD2 (5 bases). Germline V CDR1 and CDR2: MDHEN, SYDVKM. The CDR3 contains 15 residues. Trimming took off 3 bases at V and 3 bases at J, with 11 bases between the two ends. The chain's CDR3 is CASSFLGKDTGELFF. CDR3 in DNA: TGTGCCAGCAGTTTTCTCGGGAAGGACACCGGGGAGCTGTTTTTT. Full variable domain (missing parts from reference TRBV28 and TRBJ2-2): DVKVTQSSRYLVKRTGEKVFLECVQDMDHENMFWYRQDPGLGLRLIYFSYDVKMKEKGDIPEGYSVSREKKERFSLILESASTNQTSMYLCASSFLGKDTGELFFGEGSRLTVL.

This rearrangement joins TRBV6-5 to TRBJ2-5; the D gene is possibly TRBD2 (5 bases). The V and J ends lost 6 bases and 4 bases respectively, with 12 bases between them. This CDR3 has 13 residues. Germline V lookup: CDR1 MNHEY, CDR2 SVGAGI. The CDR3 coding sequence is TGTGCCAGCAGCCCCGGGATACGAGAGACCCAGTACTTC. Its translation is CASSPGIRETQYF.

CDR3 amino acids: CASSFLGTPPSSQFF. CDR3 nucleotide sequence: TGTGCCAGCAGCTTCCTAGGGACCCCGCCAAGTTCTCAGTTCTTC. V gene TRBV7-2 combines with J gene TRBJ2-1; D tentatively reads TRBD1 or TRBD2 (5 bases each). There are 15 residues in the CDR3. V dropped 3 bases and J dropped 13 bases, with 22 bases sitting between them. CDR1 is SGHTA, CDR2 FQGNSA, per germline.

The genes are TRBV10-3 and TRBJ2-5; D is perhaps TRBD1 (5 bases). CDR1 and CDR2 (germline): ENHRY, SYGVKD. The CDR3 is 13 residues long. Trimming pared 6 bases from V and 2 bases from J, leaving 10 bases between. CDR3 nucleotide sequence: TGTGCCATCAGCGGACACACACAAGAGACCCAGTACTTC. It specifies CAISGHTQETQYF.